The 6 T cell receptor beta chains reported below all come from one sample, sequenced in a study of metastatic and nonmetastatic thyroid tumors. MiXCR re-clonotyped the PCR reads for TCRdb. The repertoire holds around 20,000 clones, with about 27% as singletons. Ahead of thyroid surgery, no patient had received treatment of any kind. Source material: tumor tissue. These receptors originate from a female donor with papillary thyroid cancer or a benign thyroid nodule (not recorded which). Some clones in this sample may be carry-over from other donors' samples.

The chain uses TRBV5-1 and TRBJ2-2, with TRBD2 matching 10 bases. CDR1 and CDR2 from the germline V gene are SGHRS and YFSETQ. The V segment lost 2 bases and the J segment 3 bases; nucleotides outside the gene matches: 4. The CDR3 consists of 16 residues. CDR3 in amino acids: CASSLSGRADTGELFF. Here the CDR3 DNA reads TGCGCCAGCAGCTTAAGCGGGAGGGCCGACACCGGGGAGCTGTTTTTT.

This clone counts as medium-sized (0.01 to 0.1%). The chain employs TRBV6-5 and TRBJ1-3, with a possible D match to TRBD1 (5 bases). The CDR3 covers 18 residues. Germline V gene data show CDR1 as MNHEY and CDR2 as SVGAGI. Trimming shortened V by 2 bases and J by 0 bases, and 17 bases separated the two germline ends. The CDR3 DNA is TGTGCCAGCAGTTACACCCTTCTCCAGGGCCCCTCTGGAAACACCATATATTTT. It is translated as CASSYTLLQGPSGNTIYF.

V gene TRBV18 combines with J gene TRBJ2-1; 12 bases are a match to TRBD2. The CDR3 sequence is 17 residues long. CDR1 is KGHSH, CDR2 LQKENI, per germline. The V gene end was trimmed by 0 bases and the J gene end by 2 bases; junction bases not matched to a gene: 2. Written as DNA, the CDR3 is TGTGCCAGCTCACCACCCGGACTAGCGGGACCCTACAATGAGCAGTTCTTC. This encodes CASSPPGLAGPYNEQFF.

This clone was found a few times. Because it lacks the conserved phenylalanine or tryptophan at the end, this CDR3 is likely a read error. The genes are TRBV7-6 and TRBJ2-1; D possibly corresponds to TRBD2 (6 bases). Germline V CDR1 and CDR2: SGHVS, FNYEAQ. Trimming removed 4 bases at V and 12 bases at J, with 10 bases between. The CDR3 totals 11 residues. DNA for the CDR3: TGTGCCAGCAGCTCCACCGGGGGGCAGTTCTTA. Encoded protein: CASSSTGGQFL.

The rearrangement uses TRBV27 and TRBJ2-7, with 7 bases lining up with TRBD1. CDR3 length: 12 amino acids. Germline lookup yields CDR1 MNHEY and CDR2 SMNVEV (reference sequence). V lost 6 bases and J lost 6; bases outside the gene matches: 5. The CDR3 loop reads CASSQRQGEQYF. In nucleotides, the CDR3 is TGTGCCAGCAGCCAACGACAGGGCGAGCAGTACTTC.

This clone was recorded many times. The DNA for the CDR3 is TGTGCCAGCAGCTTGACTGGGAGGGAAGCTTTCTTT. This gives the protein CASSLTGREAFF. The gene calls are TRBV7-9 and TRBJ1-1; D not resolved. Germline assignment: CDR1 SEHNR and CDR2 FQNEAQ (reference sequence). The CDR3 is 12 residues long. Deletions cut 3 bases from V and 8 bases from J, with 10 bases between.